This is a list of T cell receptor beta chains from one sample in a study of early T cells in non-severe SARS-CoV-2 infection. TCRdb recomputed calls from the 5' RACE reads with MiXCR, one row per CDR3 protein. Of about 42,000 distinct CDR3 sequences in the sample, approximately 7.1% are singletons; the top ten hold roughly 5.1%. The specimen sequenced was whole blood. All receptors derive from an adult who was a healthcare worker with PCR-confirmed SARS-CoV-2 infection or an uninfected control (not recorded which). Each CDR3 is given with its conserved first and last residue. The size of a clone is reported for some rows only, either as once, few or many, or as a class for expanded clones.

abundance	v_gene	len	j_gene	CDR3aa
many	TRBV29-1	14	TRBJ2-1	CSVNGLAGSVEQFF
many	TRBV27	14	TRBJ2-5	CASSFYEGRETQYF
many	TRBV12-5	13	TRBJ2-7	CASGLAAAYEQYF
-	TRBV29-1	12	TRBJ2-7	CSVTGAVYEQYF
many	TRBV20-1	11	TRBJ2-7	CSAGDRGEQYF
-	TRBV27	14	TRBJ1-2	CASSQGALVYGYTF
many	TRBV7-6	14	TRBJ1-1	CASSFLGMNTEAFF
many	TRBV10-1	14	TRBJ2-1	CASSVSGGVNEQFF
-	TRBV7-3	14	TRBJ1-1	CASSLGTINTEAFF
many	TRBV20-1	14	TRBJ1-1	CSATDRAVFTEAFF
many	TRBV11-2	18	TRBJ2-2	CASSLPHRWGTDTGELFF
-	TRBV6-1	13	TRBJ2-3	CASSERQGLRPYF
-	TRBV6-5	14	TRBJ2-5	CASRETGGAETQYF
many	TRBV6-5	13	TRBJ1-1	CASSYSEVTEAFF
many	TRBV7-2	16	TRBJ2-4	CASSLMFSLAKNIQYF
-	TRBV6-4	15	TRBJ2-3	CASSRDPTSTDTQYF
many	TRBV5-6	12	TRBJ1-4	CASSLPGEKLFF
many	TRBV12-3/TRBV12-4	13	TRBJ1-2	CASTLGPPYGYTF
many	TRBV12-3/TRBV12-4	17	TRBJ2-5	CASSSSPGLAGEGTQYF
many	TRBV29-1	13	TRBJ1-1	CSASSRGGTEAFF
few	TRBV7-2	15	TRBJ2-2	CASSPQGMNTGELFF
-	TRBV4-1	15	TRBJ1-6	CASSQRTGESSPLHF
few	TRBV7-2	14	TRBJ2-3	CASSLLAGADTQYF
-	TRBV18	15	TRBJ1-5	CASSLTGTRNQPQHF
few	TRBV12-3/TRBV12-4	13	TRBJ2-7	CASSFGRGREQYF
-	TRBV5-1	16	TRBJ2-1	CASSLAGLSSYNEQFF
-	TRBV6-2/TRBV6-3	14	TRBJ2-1	CASSYSGGYNEQFF
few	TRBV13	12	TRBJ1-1	CASSLGDRDAFF
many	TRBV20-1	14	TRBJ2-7	CSAKPGPGPVEQYF
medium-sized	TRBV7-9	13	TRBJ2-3	CAGDRDYTDTQYF
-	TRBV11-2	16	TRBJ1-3	CASSTTGTGVGNTIYF
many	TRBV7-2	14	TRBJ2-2	CASSLARDTGELFF
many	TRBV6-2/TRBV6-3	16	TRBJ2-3	CASTFGTSGSTDTQYF
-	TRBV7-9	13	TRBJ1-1	CASSLSRDAEAFF